This TCR beta chain is from a study of blood T cell repertoires in COVID-19. At the level of the study: The United States, Italy and Spain supplied acute and convalescent COVID-19 samples.

Original analysis: Amplified reference gene primers provided the basis for estimating nucleated cell counts. The repertoire was sequenced with immunoSEQ multiplex PCR; TCRdb's copy has only in-frame clones and lacks some. V and J calls and clone size follow that table, whereas D and trimming were derived from the DNA. The table shows about 150,000 clones, with around 80% occurring only once. Per the germline V gene, CDR1 is MNHEY and CDR2 is SVGAGI. Between the trimmed V and J ends, which lost 6 bases and 0 bases, there was a span of 10 bases. The CDR3 contains 14 residues. Symptom resolution, clearance, or two negative PCRs marked the recovered donors of Cohort 3.

This TCR was sampled from a man aged 50 to 59 who had recovered from COVID-19. The chain joins TRBV6-5 to TRBJ2-3; D is uncertain. Sequenced sample: PBMCs or T cells enriched from blood (not recorded which). CDR3 in amino acids: CASSLQSSTDTQYF. CDR3 DNA: TGTGCCAGCAGCTTACAGAGTAGCACAGATACGCAGTATTTT.